This is a list of T cell receptor beta chains from one sample in a study of blood T cell repertoires in COVID-19. Assay used: immunoSEQ multiplex PCR; TCRdb lists only in-frame clones, some missing. The table shows approximately 150,000 clones, with about 87% occurring only once. Sequencing used peripheral blood. The receptors shown here come from a woman aged 45-59 years with active or convalescent COVID-19. Each CDR3 is given with its conserved first and last residue. D genes are given only for firm matches. Some rows mark clone size as missing; the rest say once, few, many or name a class of expanded clone.

D	V	size	J	CDR3	DNA
TRBD1	TRBV28	-	TRBJ2-3	CASSLKWDRGRGTDTQYF	TGTGCCAGCAGTTTAAAATGGGACAGGGGACGCGGCACAGATACGCAGTATTTT
-	TRBV6-6	-	TRBJ1-1	CASSPGPNEAFF	TGTGCCAGCAGTCCAGGGCCGAATGAAGCTTTCTTT
-	TRBV7-2	few	TRBJ1-1	CASSLAIGGTEAFF	TGTGCCAGCAGCTTAGCCATAGGGGGCACTGAAGCTTTCTTT
-	TRBV6-6	-	TRBJ1-5	CASSNGGYNQPQHF	TGTGCCAGCAGTAACGGCGGCTACAATCAGCCCCAGCATTTT
TRBD1	TRBV3-1/TRBV3-2	-	TRBJ2-2	CASSQENLDRANTGELFF	TGTGCCAGCAGCCAAGAAAACTTGGACAGGGCGAACACCGGGGAGCTGTTTTTT
TRBD1	TRBV28	once	TRBJ1-2	CASSRRDRRGYTF	TGTGCCAGCAGCCGCCGGGACAGACGTGGCTACACCTTC
TRBD1	TRBV19	-	TRBJ1-1	CASSRTGGTEAFF	TGTGCCAGTAGTCGAACAGGGGGCACTGAAGCTTTCTTT
TRBD1	TRBV18	-	TRBJ1-1	CASSPLTGGAEAFF	TGTGCCAGCTCACCACTGACAGGGGGAGCTGAAGCTTTCTTT
-	TRBV27	-	TRBJ2-7	CASSLSQGHLTYEQYF	TGTGCCAGCAGTTTATCACAGGGCCATCTTACCTACGAGCAGTACTTC
-	TRBV18	-	TRBJ2-3	CASSPPRAGSTDTQYF	TGTGCCAGCTCACCGCCACGAGCGGGCTCCACAGATACGCAGTATTTT
-	TRBV19	-	TRBJ1-5	CASSIGGGPLDQPQHF	TGTGCCAGTAGTATAGGGGGGGGGCCCCTTGATCAGCCCCAGCATTTT
TRBD1	TRBV6-5	-	TRBJ1-6	CASTLGQGYRSPLHF	TGTGCCAGCACTTTGGGACAGGGGTATCGGTCACCCCTCCACTTT
TRBD1	TRBV19	-	TRBJ1-2	CASSTPGQVEYGYTF	TGTGCCAGTAGTACTCCGGGACAGGTCGAGTATGGCTACACCTTC
-	TRBV7-7	once	TRBJ2-5	CASSSTVLGTQYF	TGTGCTAGCAGCTCGACCGTGCTAGGGACCCAGTACTTC
TRBD1	TRBV19	-	TRBJ1-2	CASSPMAGTGGDYGYTF	TGTGCCAGTAGTCCCATGGCGGGGACAGGGGGCGACTATGGCTACACCTTC
TRBD1	TRBV27	-	TRBJ1-1	CASSLGTGDTEAFF	TGTGCCAGCAGTTTAGGGACAGGGGACACTGAAGCTTTCTTT
TRBD2	TRBV7-9	-	TRBJ2-1	CASSLRLAPANEQFF	TGTGCCAGCAGCCTTCGACTAGCGCCCGCCAATGAGCAGTTCTTC
TRBD2	TRBV27	-	TRBJ2-7	CASSFGSSGSFVYEQYF	TGTGCCAGCAGTTTTGGGTCTAGCGGGAGCTTCGTCTACGAGCAGTACTTC
-	TRBV5-1	-	TRBJ2-5	CASSLGRGQETQYF	TGCGCCAGCAGCTTGGGGCGGGGACAAGAGACCCAGTACTTC
TRBD2	TRBV6-5	-	TRBJ2-2	CASSYSGRANTGELFF	TGTGCCAGCAGTTACTCAGGGAGGGCGAACACCGGGGAGCTGTTTTTT
-	TRBV6-5	once	TRBJ2-5	CASSISGREQETQYF	TGTGCCAGCAGTATAAGTGGCAGGGAACAAGAGACCCAGTACTTC
TRBD2	TRBV9	-	TRBJ2-7	CASSPYGGADYEQYF	TGTGCCAGCAGCCCATACGGGGGGGCTGACTACGAGCAGTACTTC
-	TRBV28	-	TRBJ1-1	CASTSGTEAFF	TGTGCCAGCACATCGGGGACTGAAGCTTTCTTT
TRBD2	TRBV4-2	-	TRBJ2-1	CASSPLLWEAGSYNEQFF	TGTGCCAGCAGTCCCCTGTTGTGGGAAGCGGGGTCCTACAATGAGCAGTTCTTC
-	TRBV15	-	TRBJ1-4	CATSRFPTTNEKLFF	TGTGCCACCAGCAGATTCCCCACAACTAATGAAAAACTGTTTTTT
-	TRBV30	-	TRBJ2-1	CAWSSGYNEQFF	TGTGCCTGGAGTTCGGGATACAATGAGCAGTTCTTC
-	TRBV3-1/TRBV3-2	few	TRBJ2-1	CASSQKEGFLLDPKGEQFF	TGTGCCAGCAGCCAAAAGGAGGGTTTTCTTCTCGACCCTAAGGGTGAGCAGTTCTTC
-	TRBV18	-	TRBJ1-6	CASSTNRAYNSPLHF	TGTGCCAGCTCAACAAACAGGGCTTATAATTCACCCCTCCACTTT
-	TRBV7-8	-	TRBJ2-5	CASSLRGDSIETQYF	TGTGCCAGCAGCTTAAGGGGGGACAGTATAGAGACCCAGTACTTC
TRBD1	TRBV2	-	TRBJ1-1	CASNSLTGTTEAFF	TGTGCCAGCAACAGCCTGACAGGGACAACTGAAGCTTTCTTT
TRBD1	TRBV9	once	TRBJ2-1	CASSVGGTGNNEQFF	TGTGCCAGCAGCGTAGGAGGGACAGGTAACAATGAGCAGTTCTTC
-	TRBV29-1	once	TRBJ1-4	CSVKGRLNEKLFF	TGCAGCGTCAAAGGGAGGCTTAACGAAAAACTGTTTTTT
TRBD1	TRBV9	few	TRBJ2-2	CASSGRDRVTTGELFF	TGTGCCAGCAGCGGTCGGGACAGGGTGACTACCGGGGAGCTGTTTTTT
TRBD1	TRBV4-3	-	TRBJ2-7	CASSPWTGTYEQYF	TGCGCCAGCAGCCCCTGGACAGGGACCTACGAGCAGTACTTC
-	TRBV5-1	-	TRBJ1-1	CASSLEKGGTEAFF	TGCGCCAGCAGCTTGGAGAAGGGAGGGACTGAAGCTTTCTTT
-	TRBV11-2	-	TRBJ1-4	CASSLVQGLANEKLFF	TGTGCCAGCAGCTTAGTCCAGGGTCTCGCTAATGAAAAACTGTTTTTT
TRBD2	TRBV19	-	TRBJ2-3	CASNMRGGTDTQYF	TGTGCCAGTAATATGCGGGGGGGCACAGATACGCAGTATTTT
-	TRBV3-1/TRBV3-2	many	TRBJ2-7	CASSQGARTYEQYF	TGTGCCAGCAGCCAAGGTGCCAGGACCTACGAGCAGTACTTC
-	TRBV12-3/TRBV12-4	-	TRBJ1-2	CASTARDSYGYTF	TGTGCCAGCACGGCCCGGGACTCCTATGGCTACACCTTC
-	TRBV5-1	-	TRBJ1-2	CASSIQTENYGYTF	TGCGCCAGCAGCATACAGACGGAAAACTATGGCTACACCTTC
-	TRBV28	-	TRBJ1-2	CASDWGGIDGYTF	TGTGCCAGCGACTGGGGCGGGATCGATGGCTACACCTTC
-	TRBV4-3	-	TRBJ1-3	CASSQVLAQFSGNTIYF	TGCGCCAGCAGCCAAGTACTGGCACAGTTCTCTGGAAACACCATATATTTT
-	TRBV30	-	TRBJ2-5	CAWREGQTPQETQYF	TGTGCCTGGAGGGAGGGACAGACGCCTCAGGAGACCCAGTACTTC
-	TRBV28	-	TRBJ1-2	CASSGLEDPNYGYTF	TGTGCCAGCAGTGGACTGGAGGACCCTAACTATGGCTACACCTTC
-	TRBV9	once	TRBJ1-1	CASSVDMNTEAFF	TGTGCCAGCAGCGTAGATATGAACACTGAAGCTTTCTTT
TRBD1	TRBV9	-	TRBJ1-3	CASSVTVSGTGLLSSGNTIYF	TGTGCCAGCAGCGTTACGGTCAGCGGGACAGGCCTATTGAGCTCTGGAAACACCATATATTTT
TRBD1	TRBV5-5	once	TRBJ1-2	CASSQGTGNYGYTF	TGTGCCAGCAGCCAAGGGACAGGGAACTATGGCTACACCTTC
-	TRBV18	few	TRBJ2-2	CASSPGQRYTGELFF	TGTGCCAGCTCACCAGGGCAGCGGTACACCGGGGAGCTGTTTTTT
TRBD1	TRBV5-1	-	TRBJ2-3	CASSPWTGDTDTQYF	TGCGCCAGCAGCCCGTGGACAGGGGATACAGATACGCAGTATTTT
TRBD1	TRBV19	-	TRBJ1-2	CASSIYGDRATVGYTF	TGTGCCAGTAGTATTTACGGGGACAGGGCGACAGTTGGCTACACCTTC
TRBD1	TRBV19	-	TRBJ2-2	CASSIGARGRSGELFF	TGTGCCAGTAGTATAGGGGCCAGGGGGCGATCCGGGGAGCTGTTTTTT
TRBD1	TRBV3-1/TRBV3-2	-	TRBJ1-1	CASRLDRANTEAFF	TGTGCCAGCAGGTTAGACAGGGCGAACACTGAAGCTTTCTTT
-	TRBV6-1	-	TRBJ2-7	CASSDSGAPISYEQYF	TGTGCCAGCAGTGATAGTGGGGCCCCGATTTCCTACGAGCAGTACTTC
TRBD1	TRBV5-1	-	TRBJ1-2	CASSSSPGTGIGGYTF	TGCGCCAGCAGCTCAAGTCCCGGGACAGGGATCGGTGGCTACACCTTC